This TCR beta chain was recovered during a study of cytomegalovirus exposure and HLA in healthy donors. Background on the study: From donors who were HLA-typed, an early data release held approximately 80 million unique TCRs. General observations from the study: The investigators catalogued 150 to 200 TCR beta chains as cytomegalovirus-associated. Later, an analysis showed that TCR beta chains associated with HLA were more clonally expanded than others that were equally common. According to an earlier analysis, most TCR beta V segments yielded productive rearrangements about 90% or about 30% of the time.

This clone was detected only once. The antigen is not known. PCR primers comprised 60 Vbeta and 13 Jbeta primers. TCRdb keeps only in-frame clones here, not all; method: immunoSEQ multiplex PCR. Here the sample spans some 200,000 clones, 75% to 90% being singletons. Sequencing input: PBMCs. The TCR comes from a woman in her forties in good health and CMV-seronegative.

The CDR3 sequence: CASSLETGGGEAFF. The CDR3 coding sequence is TGTGCCAGCAGCTTAGAGACAGGGGGCGGAGAAGCTTTCTTT. This chain uses TRBV7-2 with TRBJ1-1; 10 nucleotides agree with TRBD1. The germline CDR1 and CDR2 sequences are SGHTA and FQGNSA. V was clipped by 1 base and J by 8 bases; unmatched bases: 4. This CDR3 contains 14 residues.